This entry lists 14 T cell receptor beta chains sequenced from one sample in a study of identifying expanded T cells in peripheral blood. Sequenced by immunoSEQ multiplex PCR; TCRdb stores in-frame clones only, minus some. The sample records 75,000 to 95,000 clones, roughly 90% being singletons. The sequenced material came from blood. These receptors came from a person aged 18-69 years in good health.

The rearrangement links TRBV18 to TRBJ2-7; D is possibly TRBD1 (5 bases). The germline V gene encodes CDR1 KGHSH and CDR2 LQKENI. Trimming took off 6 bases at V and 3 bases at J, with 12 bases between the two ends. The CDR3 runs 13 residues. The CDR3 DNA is TGTGCCAGCTCCGTGACAGAGTACTACGAGCAGTACTTC. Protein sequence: CASSVTEYYEQYF.

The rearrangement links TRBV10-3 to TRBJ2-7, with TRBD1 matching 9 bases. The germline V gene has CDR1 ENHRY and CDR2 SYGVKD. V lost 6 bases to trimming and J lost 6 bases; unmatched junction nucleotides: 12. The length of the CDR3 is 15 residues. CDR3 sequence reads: CAIRATGTGFVEQYF. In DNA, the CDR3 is TGTGCCATCAGAGCTACCGGGACAGGGTTCGTCGAGCAGTACTTC.

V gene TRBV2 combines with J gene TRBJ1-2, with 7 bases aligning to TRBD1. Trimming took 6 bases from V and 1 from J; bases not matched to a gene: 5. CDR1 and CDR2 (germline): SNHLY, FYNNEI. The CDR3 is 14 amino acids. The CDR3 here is CASSTRQGNYGYTF. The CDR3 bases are TGTGCCAGCAGCACTAGACAGGGTAACTATGGCTACACCTTC.

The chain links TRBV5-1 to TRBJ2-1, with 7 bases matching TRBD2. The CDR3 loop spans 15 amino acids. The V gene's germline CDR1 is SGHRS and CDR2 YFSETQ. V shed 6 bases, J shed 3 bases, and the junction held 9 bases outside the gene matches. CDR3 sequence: CASTSGGGSYNEQFF. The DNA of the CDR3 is TGCGCCAGCACCTCCGGAGGCGGGAGCTACAATGAGCAGTTCTTC.

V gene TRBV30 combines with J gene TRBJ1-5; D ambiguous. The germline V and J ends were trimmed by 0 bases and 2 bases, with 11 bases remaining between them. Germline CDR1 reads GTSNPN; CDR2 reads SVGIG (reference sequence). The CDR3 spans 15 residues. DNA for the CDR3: TGTGCCTGGAGTGTATCGACAACCCGCAATCAGCCCCAGCATTTT. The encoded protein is CAWSVSTTRNQPQHF.

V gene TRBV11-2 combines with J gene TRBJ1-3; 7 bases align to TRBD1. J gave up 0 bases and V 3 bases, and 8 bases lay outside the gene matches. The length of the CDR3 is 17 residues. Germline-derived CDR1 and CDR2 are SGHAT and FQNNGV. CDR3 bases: TGTGCCAGCAGCTTTACAACGGACAGGAGCTCTGGAAACACCATATATTTT. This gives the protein CASSFTTDRSSGNTIYF.

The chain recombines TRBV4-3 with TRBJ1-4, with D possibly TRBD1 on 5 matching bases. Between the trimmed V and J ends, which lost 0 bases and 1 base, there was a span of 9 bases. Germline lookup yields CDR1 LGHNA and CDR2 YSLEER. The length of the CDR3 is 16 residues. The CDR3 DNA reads TGCGCCAGCAGCCAAGATTGGGGGGTAACTAATGAAAAACTGTTTTTT. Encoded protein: CASSQDWGVTNEKLFF.

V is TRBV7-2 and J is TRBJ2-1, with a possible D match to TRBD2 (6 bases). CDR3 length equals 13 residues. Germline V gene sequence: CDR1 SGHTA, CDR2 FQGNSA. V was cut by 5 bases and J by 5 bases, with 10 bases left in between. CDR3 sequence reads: CASSAGLNNEQFF. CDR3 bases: TGTGCCAGCAGCGCGGGGCTGAACAATGAGCAGTTCTTC.

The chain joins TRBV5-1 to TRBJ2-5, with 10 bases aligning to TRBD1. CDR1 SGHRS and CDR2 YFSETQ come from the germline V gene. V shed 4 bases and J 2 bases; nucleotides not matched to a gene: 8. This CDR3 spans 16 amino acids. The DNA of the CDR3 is TGCGCCAGCAGCCTCCTAGGGGGACAGGGGCAAGAGACCCAGTACTTC. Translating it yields CASSLLGGQGQETQYF.

CDR3: CASSTAARAGNTIYF. The CDR3 nucleotides are TGTGCCAGCAGTACCGCCGCGAGGGCCGGAAACACCATATATTTT. The V call is TRBV6-6, the J call TRBJ1-3, with D unresolved. The germline gives CDR1 MNHNY, CDR2 SVGAGI (reference sequence). Trimming shortened V by 5 bases and J by 4 bases, and 15 bases separated the two germline ends. The CDR3 loop spans 15 amino acids.

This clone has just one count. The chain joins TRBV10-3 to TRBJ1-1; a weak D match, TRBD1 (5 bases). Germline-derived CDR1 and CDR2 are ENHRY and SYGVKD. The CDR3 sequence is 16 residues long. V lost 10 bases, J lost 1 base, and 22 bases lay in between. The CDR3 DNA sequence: TGTGCCACCTGGGGGTCCGGTAGCCTGGGGAACACTGAAGCTTTCTTT. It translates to CATWGSGSLGNTEAFF.

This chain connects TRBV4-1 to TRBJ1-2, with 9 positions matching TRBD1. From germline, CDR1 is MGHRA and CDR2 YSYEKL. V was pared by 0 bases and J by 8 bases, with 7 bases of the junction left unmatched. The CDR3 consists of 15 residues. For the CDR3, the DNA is TGCGCCAGCAGCCAAGAAGAACAGGGGGCTTGGGGCTACACCTTC. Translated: CASSQEEQGAWGYTF.

This CDR3 is CASSGPGQLSSGNTIYF. Written as DNA, the CDR3 is TGCGCCAGCAGCGGTCCGGGACAGCTAAGCTCTGGAAACACCATATATTTT. The chain employs TRBV5-1 and TRBJ1-3; the match to TRBD1 covers 7 bases. This CDR3 has 17 residues. CDR1 is SGHRS, CDR2 YFSETQ, per germline. V dropped 4 bases and J dropped 0; count of bases not matched to a gene: 10.

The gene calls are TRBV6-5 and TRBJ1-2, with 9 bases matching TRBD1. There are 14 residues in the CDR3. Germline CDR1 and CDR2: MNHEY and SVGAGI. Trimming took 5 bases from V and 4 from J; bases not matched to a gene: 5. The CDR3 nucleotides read TGTGCCAGCAGTCCCTTGACAGGGGGCTATGGCTACACCTTC. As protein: CASSPLTGGYGYTF.